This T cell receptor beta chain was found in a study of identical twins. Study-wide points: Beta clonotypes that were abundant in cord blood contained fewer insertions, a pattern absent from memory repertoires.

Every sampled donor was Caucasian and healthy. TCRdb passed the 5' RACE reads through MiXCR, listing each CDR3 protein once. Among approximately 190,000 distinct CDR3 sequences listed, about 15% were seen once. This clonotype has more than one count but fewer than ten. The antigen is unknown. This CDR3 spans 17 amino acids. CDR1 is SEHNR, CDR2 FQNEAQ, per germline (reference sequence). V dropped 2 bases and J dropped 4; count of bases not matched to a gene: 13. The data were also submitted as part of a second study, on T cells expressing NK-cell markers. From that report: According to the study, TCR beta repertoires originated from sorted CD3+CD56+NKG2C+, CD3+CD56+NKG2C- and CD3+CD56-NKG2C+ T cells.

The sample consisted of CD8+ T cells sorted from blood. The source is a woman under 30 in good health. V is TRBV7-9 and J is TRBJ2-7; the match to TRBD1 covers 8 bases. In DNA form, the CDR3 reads TGTGCCAGCAGCTTACTTCAAACAGGGGGTTTCGAGTACGAGCAGTACTTC. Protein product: CASSLLQTGGFEYEQYF.